The 2 T cell receptor beta chains below come from one sample, sequenced in a study of prognosis after radiotherapy for stage I lung cancer. Multiplex PCR in two rounds served to amplify TCR beta CDR3 from genomic DNA. For every TRBV and TRBJ gene, a specific primer was used in first-round PCR. TCRdb ran MiXCR on the multiplex PCR reads and lists one entry per CDR3 protein. The data contain more than 9,500 distinct CDR3 sequences, around a third of them seen just once; the ten biggest clones take up 53%. The material was PBMCs, obtained before or after stereotactic body radiation therapy (not recorded which). These receptors were collected from a donor over 45 with non-small cell lung cancer.

In its sample, this clonotype was seen many times. The J gene is TRBJ1-2, the V gene TRBV6-1; no clear D gene. The CDR3 is 13 amino acids. The germline V and J ends were trimmed by 7 bases and 5 bases, with 14 bases remaining between them. Germline V gene lookup returns CDR1 MNHNS and CDR2 SASEGT. This CDR3 is CASIAGVGYGYTF. In nucleotides, the CDR3 is TGTGCCAGCATCGCGGGAGTAGGATATGGCTACACCTTC.

The rearrangement uses TRBV20-1 and TRBJ2-5; D remains unclear. The CDR3 runs 15 residues. The V end lost 5 bases, the J end lost 4 bases, and 20 bases lay between the germline ends. Looked up from germline, CDR1 is DFQATT and CDR2 is SNEGSKA (reference sequence). The CDR3: CSARRIERVSETQYF. The DNA of the CDR3 is TGCAGTGCTCGGCGTATCGAAAGAGTTTCAGAGACCCAGTACTTC.